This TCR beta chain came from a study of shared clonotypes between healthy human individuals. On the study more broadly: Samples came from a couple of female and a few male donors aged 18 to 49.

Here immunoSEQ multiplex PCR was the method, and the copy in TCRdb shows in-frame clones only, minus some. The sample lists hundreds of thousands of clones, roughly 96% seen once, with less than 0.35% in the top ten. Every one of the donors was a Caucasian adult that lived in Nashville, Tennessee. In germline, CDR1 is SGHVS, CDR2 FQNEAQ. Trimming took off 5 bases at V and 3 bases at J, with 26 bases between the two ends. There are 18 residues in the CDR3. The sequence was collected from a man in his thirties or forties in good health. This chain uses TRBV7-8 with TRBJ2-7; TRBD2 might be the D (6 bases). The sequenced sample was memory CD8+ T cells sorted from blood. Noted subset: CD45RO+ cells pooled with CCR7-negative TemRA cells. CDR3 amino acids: CASSRGTLALGTIYEQYF. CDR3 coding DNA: TGTGCCAGCAGCCGGGGCACTCTAGCGCTGGGAACTATCTACGAGCAGTACTTC. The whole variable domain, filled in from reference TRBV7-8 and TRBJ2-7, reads GAGVSQSPRYKVAKRGQDVALRCDPISGHVSLFWYQQALGQGPEFLTYFQNEAQLDKSGLPSDRFFAERPEGSVSTLKIQRTQQEDSAVYLCASSRGTLALGTIYEQYFGPGTRLTVT.